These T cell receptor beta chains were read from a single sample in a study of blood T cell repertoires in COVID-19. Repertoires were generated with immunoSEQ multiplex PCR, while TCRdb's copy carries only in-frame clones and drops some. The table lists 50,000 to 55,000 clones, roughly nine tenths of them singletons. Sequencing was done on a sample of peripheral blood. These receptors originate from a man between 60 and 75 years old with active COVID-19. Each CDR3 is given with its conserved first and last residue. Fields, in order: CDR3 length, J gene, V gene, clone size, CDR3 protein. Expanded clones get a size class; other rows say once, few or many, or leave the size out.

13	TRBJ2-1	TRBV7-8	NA	CASSLANYNEQFF
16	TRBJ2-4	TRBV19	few	CASRGAGGGAKNIQYF
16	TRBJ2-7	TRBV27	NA	CASSSPWGTASYEQYF
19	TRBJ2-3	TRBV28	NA	CASSLWELAGAPSTDTQYF
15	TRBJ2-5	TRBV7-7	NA	CASSAGTGITETQYF
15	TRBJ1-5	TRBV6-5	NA	CASSYDRGSNQPQHF
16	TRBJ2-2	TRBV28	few	CASSLGLLLATGELFF
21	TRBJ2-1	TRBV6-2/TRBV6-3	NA	CASSYTLGTQGSRAKYNEQFF
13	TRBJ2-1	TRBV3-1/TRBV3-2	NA	CASSRGPTNEQFF
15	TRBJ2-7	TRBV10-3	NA	CAISGDRDYSYEQYF
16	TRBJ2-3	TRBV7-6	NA	CASSPGLAGRTDTQYF
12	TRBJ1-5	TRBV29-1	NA	CSAGEGHQPQHF
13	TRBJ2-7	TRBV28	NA	CASSPLGGYEQYF
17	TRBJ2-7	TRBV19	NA	CASSIAPGTTIPYEQYF
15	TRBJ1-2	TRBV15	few	CATSRPGQGAIGYTF
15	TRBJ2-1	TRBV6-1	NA	CASSEQLASYNEQFF
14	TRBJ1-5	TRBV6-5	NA	CASTRQGAPEPQHF